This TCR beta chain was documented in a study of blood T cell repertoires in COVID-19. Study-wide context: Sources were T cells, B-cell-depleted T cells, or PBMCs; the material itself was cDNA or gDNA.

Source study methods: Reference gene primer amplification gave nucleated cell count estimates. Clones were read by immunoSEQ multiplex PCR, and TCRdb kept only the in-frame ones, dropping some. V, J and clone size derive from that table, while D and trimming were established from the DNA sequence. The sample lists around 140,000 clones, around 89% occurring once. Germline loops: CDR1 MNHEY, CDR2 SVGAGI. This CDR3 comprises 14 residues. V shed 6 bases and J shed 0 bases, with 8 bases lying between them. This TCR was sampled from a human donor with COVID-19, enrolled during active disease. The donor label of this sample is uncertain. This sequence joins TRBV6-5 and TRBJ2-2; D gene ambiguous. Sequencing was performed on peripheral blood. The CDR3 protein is CASSERANTGELFF. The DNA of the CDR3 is TGTGCCAGCAGCGAGCGTGCGAACACCGGGGAGCTGTTTTTT.